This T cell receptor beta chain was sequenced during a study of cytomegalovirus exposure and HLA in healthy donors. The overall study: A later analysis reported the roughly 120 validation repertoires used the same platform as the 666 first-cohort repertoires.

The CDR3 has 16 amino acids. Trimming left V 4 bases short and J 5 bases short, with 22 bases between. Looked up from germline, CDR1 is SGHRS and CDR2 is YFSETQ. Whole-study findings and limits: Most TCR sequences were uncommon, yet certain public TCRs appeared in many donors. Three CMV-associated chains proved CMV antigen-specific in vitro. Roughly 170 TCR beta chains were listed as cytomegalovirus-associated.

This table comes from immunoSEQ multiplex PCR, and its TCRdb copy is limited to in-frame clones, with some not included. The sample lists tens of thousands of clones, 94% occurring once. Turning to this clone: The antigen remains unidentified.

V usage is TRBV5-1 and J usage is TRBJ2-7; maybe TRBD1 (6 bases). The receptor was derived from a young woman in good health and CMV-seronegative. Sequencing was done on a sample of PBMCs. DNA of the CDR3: TGCGCCAGCAGCCGCCCCCCGACAGGACCTCTCAACGAGCAGTACTTC. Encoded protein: CASSRPPTGPLNEQYF.